One and the same sample provided the 32 T cell receptor beta chains below, sequenced in a study of blood T cell repertoires in COVID-19. TCRdb's table, derived via immunoSEQ multiplex PCR, lists solely in-frame clones and lacks some. The top ten clones hold about 10% of a sample with around 190,000 clones, about 81% of them seen once. The sequencing sample was made of PBMCs or T cells enriched from blood (not recorded which). The receptors were sampled from a man between 35 and 55 years old who had recovered from COVID-19.

This sequence joins TRBV19 and TRBJ1-1; D ambiguous. The CDR3 runs to 14 residues. Germline V lookup: CDR1 LNHDA, CDR2 SQIVND (reference sequence). Trimming took off 3 bases at V and 0 bases at J, with 8 bases between the two ends. Here the CDR3 DNA reads TGTGCCAGTAGTATTTGGCAGATGAACACTGAAGCTTTCTTT. This translates into CASSIWQMNTEAFF.

DNA for the CDR3: TGTGCCAGCACCACGACAGGGCCCAGGACCCAGTACTTC. Translating it yields CASTTTGPRTQYF. The rearrangement joins TRBV12-3 or TRBV12-4 to TRBJ2-5, with 7 bases identical to TRBD1. The CDR3 contains 13 residues. V lost 7 bases and J lost 7; bases outside the gene matches: 9.

CDR3 sequence: CASSYRDRMWGNNEKLFF. CDR3 DNA: TGCGCCAGCAGCTATCGGGACAGGATGTGGGGGAATAATGAAAAACTGTTTTTT. The V gene is TRBV5-1, the J gene TRBJ1-4; 8 bases are a match to TRBD1. The trim removed 3 bases at V and 4 bases at J, leaving 14 bases unmatched. CDR3 size: 18 residues. Germline CDR1 SGHRS, CDR2 YFSETQ.

This chain connects TRBV7-8 to TRBJ2-3; 8 bases are shared with TRBD2. Germline assignment: CDR1 SGHVS and CDR2 FQNEAQ. The V gene end was trimmed by 1 base and the J gene end by 1 base; junction bases not matched to a gene: 4. The CDR3 runs to 16 residues. The CDR3 loop reads CASSLGGGGRTDTQYF. The CDR3 coding sequence is TGTGCCAGCAGCTTAGGAGGCGGGGGGCGCACAGATACGCAGTATTTT.

V and J are TRBV15 and TRBJ1-4; D uncertain. The CDR3 spans 14 residues. V lost 4 bases to trimming and J lost 7 bases, with 13 bases between them. Per germline, CDR1 LNHNV and CDR2 YYDKDF (reference sequence). The CDR3 region is CATSIGGMGEKLFF. DNA of the CDR3: TGTGCCACCAGCATAGGAGGGATGGGTGAAAAACTGTTTTTT.

This clone has only one observation. The chain employs TRBV11-2 and TRBJ2-3; 9 nucleotides match TRBD2. CDR3 length: 16 amino acids. With 4 bases clipped from V and 2 bases from J, the junction kept 7 bases outside the gene matches. Germline lookup yields CDR1 SGHAT and CDR2 FQNNGV. CDR3 DNA: TGTGCCAGCAGCTCCCGCATAGCGGGAGCCACAGATACGCAGTATTTT. Translation: CASSSRIAGATDTQYF.

J is TRBJ1-3 and V is TRBV9, with 8 positions matching TRBD1. Losses at the gene ends were 5 bases for V and 1 base for J; bases not matched to a gene: 8. The CDR3 is made up of 16 amino acids. Germline V CDR1 and CDR2: SGDLS, YYNGEE. CDR3 residues: CASSTSGGRSGNTIYF. In DNA, the CDR3 is TGTGCCAGCAGTACATCAGGGGGCCGGTCTGGAAACACCATATATTTT.

This clone was seen only once. The chain employs TRBV3-1 (or the pseudogene TRBV3-2) and TRBJ1-2; 7 nucleotides match TRBD1. The trim removed 4 bases at V and 8 bases at J, leaving 13 bases unmatched. The CDR3 sequence is 15 residues long. Per the germline V gene, CDR1 is LGHDT and CDR2 is YNNKEL (reference sequence). The CDR3 loop is CASSPIGQVDGGYTF. The CDR3 nucleotides read TGTGCCAGCAGCCCTATTGGACAGGTCGATGGGGGCTACACCTTC.

This clone was seen once. J is TRBJ1-1 and V is TRBV28; a weak D match, TRBD1 (5 bases). Trimming removed 3 bases at V and 5 bases at J, with 13 bases between. CDR3 length: 14 amino acids. Germline CDR1 MDHEN, CDR2 SYDVKM. In DNA, the CDR3 is TGTGCCAGCAGTTTGGCCAGGGAAACGACTGAAGCTTTCTTT. This codes for CASSLARETTEAFF.

Concerning this clone itself: The same CDR3 is also encoded by other DNA sequences in this sample. The rearrangement joins TRBV5-1 to TRBJ2-7, with a weak D call TRBD1 (6 bases). Germline loops: CDR1 SGHRS, CDR2 YFSETQ. The CDR3 is made up of 14 amino acids. V shed 2 bases and J shed 2 bases, with 11 bases lying between them. In DNA, the CDR3 is TGCGCCAGCAGCTTTGAGACAGGAACCTACGAGCAGTACTTC. This translates into CASSFETGTYEQYF.

The chain employs TRBV30 and TRBJ1-5; 8 nucleotides agree with TRBD1. The length of the CDR3 is 14 residues. From germline, CDR1 is GTSNPN and CDR2 SVGIG (reference sequence). Trimming at V came to 1 base and at J to 6 bases, leaving 5 bases not matched to a gene. CDR3 region: CAWSAGQGGQPQHF. DNA for the CDR3: TGTGCCTGGAGTGCAGGACAGGGTGGTCAGCCCCAGCATTTT.

In this sample, this clone turned up a few times. V is TRBV30 and J is TRBJ2-7; D perhaps matches TRBD1 (5 bases). Per the germline V gene, CDR1 is GTSNPN and CDR2 is SVGIG (reference sequence). Trimming removed 1 base from V and 7 bases from J, with 17 bases in between. The CDR3 is made up of 14 amino acids. CDR3 DNA: TGTGCCTGGAGTGGGGGCACCTCGAGGAAGGAGCAGTACTTC. Translating gives CAWSGGTSRKEQYF.

The CDR3 loop reads CASSGGASGNNEQFF. CDR3 nucleotide sequence: TGCGCCAGCAGTGGGGGGGCTAGCGGTAACAATGAGCAGTTCTTC. The chain has TRBV10-1 and TRBJ2-1, with TRBD2 as a possible D gene (7 bases). Between the trimmed V and J ends, which lost 4 bases and 5 bases, there was a span of 15 bases. This CDR3 has 15 residues. Germline loops: CDR1 WNHNN, CDR2 SYGVQD (reference sequence).

The CDR3 loop is CASSSRGELFF. CDR3 coding DNA: TGCGCCAGCTCGTCCCGGGGGGAGCTGTTTTTT. The J gene is TRBJ2-2, the V gene TRBV10-2; D remains unclear. The V end was cut by 8 bases, the J end by 8 bases, with 9 bases between. Germline-derived CDR1 and CDR2 are WSHSY and SAAADI. The CDR3 extends over 11 amino acids.

In this sample, this clone turned up a few times. The V and J genes are TRBV13 and TRBJ1-1; D possibly corresponds to TRBD1 (6 bases). Germline values: CDR1 PRHDT, CDR2 FYEKMQ (reference sequence). The CDR3 consists of 15 residues. CDR3 region: CATGGPAGEDTEAFF. In DNA, the CDR3 is TGTGCTACGGGGGGCCCGGCGGGAGAGGACACTGAAGCTTTCTTT.

The rearrangement links TRBV9 to TRBJ2-3, with D hard to call. Germline assignment: CDR1 SGDLS and CDR2 YYNGEE. Trimming shortened V by 2 bases and J by 0 bases, and 7 bases separated the two germline ends. This CDR3 has 14 amino acids. In nucleotides, the CDR3 is TGTGCCAGCAGCGTGACAACTAGCACAGATACGCAGTATTTT. Protein sequence: CASSVTTSTDTQYF.

The chain recombines TRBV27 with TRBJ2-1; TRBD2 is a possible D gene (5 bases). The V and J ends lost 5 bases and 7 bases respectively, with 21 bases between them. Germline lookup yields CDR1 MNHEY and CDR2 SMNVEV (reference sequence). The CDR3 has 16 amino acids. DNA of the CDR3: TGTGCCAGCAGTCTGTTAGGGCCTAAAAGAGGGAATGAGCAGTTCTTC. Residues: CASSLLGPKRGNEQFF.

The chain carries TRBV24-1 and TRBJ2-5, with 10 bases lining up with TRBD1. The trim removed 2 bases at V and 5 bases at J, leaving 10 bases unmatched. The CDR3 length is 17 residues. Germline CDR1 KGHDR, CDR2 SFDVKD. DNA of the CDR3: TGTGCCACCAGTGATTCTGGATCGACAGGGGGCAGGGAGACCCAGTACTTC. This gives the protein CATSDSGSTGGRETQYF.

The chain has TRBV28 and TRBJ1-1, with no clear D. The CDR3 runs 14 residues. The V end was cut by 4 bases, the J end by 10 bases, with 19 bases between. Germline values: CDR1 MDHEN, CDR2 SYDVKM. The CDR3 here is CASSSLWPGLGAFF. Here the CDR3 DNA reads TGTGCCAGCAGTTCTCTCTGGCCAGGTCTGGGAGCTTTCTTT.

This clone was detected only once. CDR3 sequence (DNA): TGCGCCAGCAGCCTTGGTCGGACAGGGGTTTCGGGTGGCTACACCTTC. This encodes CASSLGRTGVSGGYTF. V is TRBV5-1 and J is TRBJ1-2; 9 positions match TRBD1. The CDR3 is made up of 16 amino acids. The V gene's germline CDR1 is SGHRS and CDR2 YFSETQ. V was clipped by 4 bases and J by 7 bases; unmatched bases: 14.

The rearrangement joins TRBV7-9 to TRBJ1-1; 11 bases line up with TRBD1. The germline V gene encodes CDR1 SEHNR and CDR2 FQNEAQ (reference sequence). The CDR3 runs to 18 residues. V lost 5 bases, J lost 1 base, and 12 bases stayed unmatched. The CDR3 here is CASSHYRTGGVGNTEAFF. CDR3 in DNA: TGTGCCAGCAGCCATTATAGGACAGGGGGCGTAGGGAACACTGAAGCTTTCTTT.

This clone is a singleton in its sample. The chain combines TRBV18 with TRBJ2-1; TRBD2 might be the D (5 bases). The CDR3 contains 16 residues. CDR1 and CDR2 (germline): KGHSH, LQKENI. V shed 3 bases and J shed 0 bases, with 12 bases lying between them. CDR3 region: CASSPSGRNSYNEQFF. The CDR3 bases are TGTGCCAGCTCACCGAGCGGCAGAAACTCCTACAATGAGCAGTTCTTC.

The rearrangement joins TRBV6-1 to TRBJ1-5; D unclear. V lost 2 bases and J lost 2, with 13 bases in between. The CDR3 has 16 residues. Germline V CDR1 and CDR2: MNHNS, SASEGT. CDR3: CASSEQRGAGNQPQHF. The CDR3, as DNA: TGTGCCAGCAGTGAACAGCGGGGAGCTGGCAATCAGCCCCAGCATTTT.

The rearrangement uses TRBV27 and TRBJ1-2, with 8 positions matching TRBD1. The junction had 13 bases not matched to a gene; V was cut back by 6 bases and J by 7 bases. This CDR3 comprises 15 residues. Germline V gene lookup returns CDR1 MNHEY and CDR2 SMNVEV (reference sequence). In nucleotides, the CDR3 is TGTGCCAGCAGCCCTAGGGACAGGCCATTGGGTGGCTACACCTTC. Amino acids: CASSPRDRPLGGYTF.

The V and J genes are TRBV7-9 and TRBJ1-2; weak D call: TRBD1 (5 bases). Germline V gene lookup returns CDR1 SEHNR and CDR2 FQNEAQ (reference sequence). With 1 base removed from V and 8 bases from J, the gap between germline ends came to 17 bases. This CDR3 contains 15 residues. The CDR3 region has the DNA TGTGCCAGCAGCTTAGATGCCGGGCGGGACGGCGGCTACACCTTC. Translating it yields CASSLDAGRDGGYTF.

This clone has more than one count but fewer than ten. The genes are TRBV9 and TRBJ2-1; possibly TRBD2 for D (6 bases). CDR3 length: 14 amino acids. The germline V gene has CDR1 SGDLS and CDR2 YYNGEE. The germline V and J ends were trimmed by 0 bases and 5 bases, with 9 bases remaining between them. CDR3 coding DNA: TGTGCCAGCAGCGTAGGAGGGACTCACAATGAGCAGTTCTTC. This encodes CASSVGGTHNEQFF.

V and J are TRBV7-9 and TRBJ1-1, with TRBD1 identical over 8 bases. Germline V gene lookup returns CDR1 SEHNR and CDR2 FQNEAQ (reference sequence). After removal of 5 bases from V and 0 bases from J, the junction contained 8 bases not matched to a gene. CDR3 length: 16 residues. CDR3 in amino acids: CASSPGTGWMNTEAFF. CDR3 bases: TGTGCCAGCAGCCCCGGGACAGGTTGGATGAACACTGAAGCTTTCTTT. The variable domain in full, completed from reference TRBV7-9 and TRBJ1-1, reads DTGVSQNPRHKITKRGQNVTFRCDPISEHNRLYWYRQTLGQGPEFLTYFQNEAQLEKSRLLSDRFSAERPKGSFSTLEIQRTEQGDSAMYLCASSPGTGWMNTEAFFGQGTRLTVV.

V is TRBV27 and J is TRBJ1-2; the match to TRBD1 covers 12 bases. Germline lookup yields CDR1 MNHEY and CDR2 SMNVEV (reference sequence). The CDR3 has 16 residues. The V and J ends lost 4 bases and 5 bases, in that order; junction bases with no gene match: 8. The CDR3 nucleotides read TGTGCCAGCAGTTCCGTGGGACAGGGGGCGCGGTATGGCTACACCTTC. This gives the protein CASSSVGQGARYGYTF.

This chain connects TRBV27 to TRBJ2-3; D might be TRBD1 (6 bases). The CDR3 has 15 amino acids. V dropped 6 bases and J dropped 0 bases, with 13 bases sitting between them. Germline V CDR1 and CDR2: MNHEY, SMNVEV (reference sequence). In DNA, the CDR3 is TGTGCCAGCAGAGGCTTAGGACAGAGCACAGATACGCAGTATTTT. It encodes CASRGLGQSTDTQYF.

The rearrangement uses TRBV4-1 and TRBJ1-2; TRBD1 matches 8 bases. V lost 4 bases, J lost 1 base, and 11 bases stayed unmatched. There are 17 residues in the CDR3. CDR1 is MGHRA, CDR2 YSYEKL, per germline. DNA of the CDR3: TGCGCCAGCAGCCTCTACAGGTTACAGGGGGTTAACTATGGCTACACCTTC. As protein: CASSLYRLQGVNYGYTF.

V and J are TRBV28 and TRBJ2-5; 11 nucleotides line up with TRBD1. Germline lookup yields CDR1 MDHEN and CDR2 SYDVKM. Unmatched junction bases numbered 9, after V lost 5 bases and J lost 1 base. This CDR3 region has 17 residues. CDR3 loop: CASSPLPGTGGQETQYF. CDR3 in DNA: TGTGCCAGCAGTCCTTTACCCGGGACAGGGGGCCAAGAGACCCAGTACTTC.

V is TRBV19 and J is TRBJ1-4, with a tentative D call TRBD1 (6 bases). V lost 3 bases, J lost 8 bases, and 13 bases lay in between. CDR1 LNHDA and CDR2 SQIVND come from the germline V gene (reference sequence). CDR3 length: 14 amino acids. CDR3 sequence (DNA): TGTGCCAGTAGTATTATGGGGGCGCGAGAAAAACTGTTTTTT. Translating it yields CASSIMGAREKLFF.